The next 30 T cell receptor beta chains were all read from a single sample in a study of cytotoxic CD8 clonotypes in ibrutinib-treated CLL. The data were produced by immunoSEQ multiplex PCR, yet TCRdb's version contains in-frame clones alone and is incomplete. The sample records about 140,000 clones, over 75% being singletons. Sample: PBMCs, taken after 36 months of ibrutinib treatment. The receptors come from a human donor with chronic lymphocytic leukemia.

J is TRBJ2-7 and V is TRBV7-9; no clear D. With 4 bases removed from V and 3 bases from J, the gap between germline ends came to 10 bases. Germline V gene sequence: CDR1 SEHNR, CDR2 FQNEAQ (reference sequence). The CDR3 loop spans 13 amino acids. CDR3 residues: CASSSKGFYEQYF. CDR3 nucleotide sequence: TGTGCCAGCAGCTCAAAAGGGTTCTACGAGCAGTACTTC.

This clone was picked up a small number of times. The V and J genes are TRBV5-1 and TRBJ1-2, with 8 bases identical to TRBD1. Germline CDR1 and CDR2: SGHRS and YFSETQ. The trim removed 9 bases at V and 10 bases at J, leaving 11 bases unmatched. The CDR3 consists of 12 residues. The CDR3 sequence is CATSQDRDDYTF. The CDR3, as DNA: TGCGCCACCTCACAGGACAGGGACGACTACACCTTC. Variable domain in full (rest from reference TRBV5-1 and TRBJ1-2): KAGVTQTPRYLIKTRGQQVTLSCSPISGHRSVSWYQQTPGQGLQFLFEYFSETQRNKGNFPGRFSGRQFSNSRSEMNVSTLELGDSALYLCATSQDRDDYTFGSGTRLTVV.

In its sample, this clone was seen a few times. The same CDR3 also results from other DNA sequences found in this sample. V is TRBV6-5 and J is TRBJ1-2; TRBD1 might be the D (5 bases). Per germline, CDR1 MNHEY and CDR2 SVGAGI. The CDR3 has 13 amino acids. V was pared by 4 bases and J by 2 bases, with 8 bases between. In DNA, the CDR3 is TGTGCCAGCAGTTTTACAGGCAACTATGGCTACACCTTC. This codes for CASSFTGNYGYTF.

This clone has only a few counts. V is TRBV19 and J is TRBJ2-7, with a weak D call TRBD1 (5 bases). The germline V gene encodes CDR1 LNHDA and CDR2 SQIVND (reference sequence). V dropped 5 bases and J dropped 6 bases, with 20 bases sitting between them. The CDR3 spans 15 residues. CDR3 nucleotides: TGTGCCAGTAGTTTCCGCAGGGTCTCCCCCTTCGAGCAGTACTTC. This translates into CASSFRRVSPFEQYF.

This clone has a single count. The chain has TRBV10-3 and TRBJ1-5; D unclear. The CDR3 runs to 13 residues. V was clipped by 6 bases and J by 0 bases, with 6 bases between them. Germline lookup yields CDR1 ENHRY and CDR2 SYGVKD. The CDR3 sequence: CAIRGISNQPQHF. For the CDR3, the DNA is TGTGCCATCAGGGGTATTAGCAATCAGCCCCAGCATTTT.

This chain joins TRBV10-3 and TRBJ2-3; possibly TRBD2 for D (6 bases). Trimming cost V 2 bases and J 5 bases, with 14 bases left between them. CDR3 size: 15 residues. CDR1 is ENHRY, CDR2 SYGVKD, per germline. The CDR3 DNA follows: TGTGCCATCAGTGAGACCGGTCTAGCGAGAGATACGCAGTATTTT. Its translation: CAISETGLARDTQYF.

The chain links TRBV6-1 to TRBJ2-7; either TRBD1 or TRBD2 may fit D (5 bases each). Germline assignment: CDR1 MNHNS and CDR2 SASEGT. The ends were cut back, 6 bases at V and 2 bases at J, with 11 bases in the middle. The CDR3 extends over 13 amino acids. The CDR3 DNA reads TGTGCCAGCAGCGCTGGGACGGCCTACGAGCAGTACTTC. It codes for CASSAGTAYEQYF.

The genes are TRBV6-6 and TRBJ1-2; D uncertain. The CDR3 runs 14 residues. Trimming removed 2 bases from V and 0 bases from J, with 7 bases in between. In germline, CDR1 is MNHNY, CDR2 SVGAGI (reference sequence). CDR3 in DNA: TGTGCCAGCAGTTACGAGGGAGCTAACTATGGCTACACCTTC. Translation: CASSYEGANYGYTF.

The V gene is TRBV11-2, the J gene TRBJ2-5; D unresolved. V lost 1 base and J lost 4, with 7 bases in between. The CDR3 has 13 residues. The germline V gene has CDR1 SGHAT and CDR2 FQNNGV. CDR3 loop: CASSLGLTETQYF. CDR3 in DNA: TGTGCCAGCAGCTTAGGGCTGACAGAGACCCAGTACTTC.

The rearrangement joins TRBV30 to TRBJ2-2; D gene ambiguous. The CDR3 runs to 13 residues. The germline gives CDR1 GTSNPN, CDR2 SVGIG (reference sequence). The V gene lost 2 bases and the J gene lost 2 bases, with 6 bases spanning the gap. Written as DNA, the CDR3 is TGTGCCTGGAGTCCCACTAACACCGGGGAGCTGTTTTTT. It is translated as CAWSPTNTGELFF. The variable domain in full, completed from reference TRBV30 and TRBJ2-2, reads SQTIHQWPATLVQPVGSPLSLECTVEGTSNPNLYWYRQAAGRGLQLLFYSVGIGQISSEVPQNLSASRPQDRQFILSSKKLLLSDSGFYLCAWSPTNTGELFFGEGSRLTVL.

The CDR3 reads CASSLQGLHYEQYF. The CDR3 bases are TGTGCCAGCAGCTTGCAGGGACTGCATTACGAGCAGTACTTC. The chain combines TRBV5-4 with TRBJ2-7; possible D gene TRBD2, 6 bases. This CDR3 is built from 14 residues. In germline, CDR1 is SGHNT, CDR2 YYREEE (reference sequence). V lost 1 base and J lost 4, with 12 bases in between.

The chain combines TRBV11-2 with TRBJ2-1, with D unresolved. V was clipped by 1 base and J by 4 bases, with 11 bases between them. In germline, CDR1 is SGHAT, CDR2 FQNNGV. CDR3 length equals 15 residues. CDR3 bases: TGTGCCAGCAGCTTAGCACCCAAAGGTTACAATGAGCAGTTCTTC. Amino acid sequence: CASSLAPKGYNEQFF.

This clone appeared once. The chain couples TRBV15 to TRBJ2-3, with D possibly TRBD1 on 5 matching bases. Looked up from germline, CDR1 is LNHNV and CDR2 is YYDKDF (reference sequence). The CDR3 extends over 17 amino acids. V lost 3 bases and J 0 bases, leaving 16 bases between the germline ends. The CDR3: CATSRPGHLTSTDTQYF. DNA of the CDR3: TGTGCCACCAGCAGGCCCGGACATCTGACTAGCACAGATACGCAGTATTTT.

The chain is built from TRBV5-1 and TRBJ1-6; D not certain. Trimming pared 3 bases from V and 5 bases from J, leaving 21 bases between. Germline CDR1 SGHRS, CDR2 YFSETQ. There are 18 residues in the CDR3. CDR3 in amino acids: CASSWAHGSFQHNSPLHF. The CDR3, as DNA: TGCGCCAGCAGCTGGGCCCACGGGTCCTTTCAACATAATTCACCCCTCCACTTT.

The gene calls are TRBV11-2 and TRBJ2-3; D unresolved. CDR1 is SGHAT, CDR2 FQNNGV, per germline. Trimming shortened V by 3 bases and J by 2 bases, and 9 bases separated the two germline ends. CDR3 length equals 14 residues. CDR3 in DNA: TGTGCCAGCAGCTTGAACATCCTCACAGATACGCAGTATTTT. Translated, it gives CASSLNILTDTQYF.

This sequence joins TRBV5-8 and TRBJ1-2; no firm D call. V was shortened by 0 bases and J by 3 bases, with 9 bases between the two germline ends. The CDR3 is made up of 14 amino acids. The V gene's germline CDR1 is SGHTS and CDR2 YDEGEE. The CDR3 is CASSLVGSDYGYTF. CDR3 bases: TGTGCCAGCAGCTTGGTGGGCAGTGACTATGGCTACACCTTC.

The V and J genes are TRBV2 and TRBJ1-5; D not certain. The CDR3 has 13 amino acids. V lost 4 bases, J lost 4 bases, and 8 bases lay in between. Germline V lookup: CDR1 SNHLY, CDR2 FYNNEI. CDR3 nucleotide sequence: TGTGCCAGCAGTGCCCTATTTAATCAGCCCCAGCATTTT. It is translated as CASSALFNQPQHF. The complete variable domain, with remaining parts taken from reference TRBV2 and TRBJ1-5, reads EPEVTQTPSHQVTQMGQEVILRCVPISNHLYFYWYRQILGQKVEFLVSFYNNEISEKSEIFDDQFSVERPDGSNFTLKIRSTKLEDSAMYFCASSALFNQPQHFGDGTRLSIL.

This rearrangement joins TRBV29-1 to TRBJ2-7; D call uncertain. V lost 4 bases to trimming and J lost 0 bases, with 13 bases between them. The CDR3 is 14 residues long. Germline loops: CDR1 SQVTM, CDR2 ANQGSEA. CDR3 in DNA: TGCAGCGTTGTCGACCCCGCTAACTCCTACGAGCAGTACTTC. Translation gives CSVVDPANSYEQYF.

The chain is built from TRBV5-1 and TRBJ1-1; D is perhaps TRBD1 (6 bases). This CDR3 has 15 residues. Trimming took 3 bases from V and 0 from J, leaving 12 bases between them. The germline gives CDR1 SGHRS, CDR2 YFSETQ. The CDR3 reads CASSWDIQLNTEAFF. CDR3 coding DNA: TGCGCCAGCAGCTGGGACATTCAATTGAACACTGAAGCTTTCTTT.

The genes are TRBV5-4 and TRBJ1-2; unclear D gene. Trimming pared 0 bases from V and 4 bases from J, leaving 13 bases between. The germline CDR1 and CDR2 sequences are SGHNT and YYREEE (reference sequence). This CDR3 is built from 15 residues. The CDR3 is CASSLELDQIYGYTF. CDR3 DNA: TGTGCCAGCAGCTTGGAATTGGATCAGATCTATGGCTACACCTTC.

The chain couples TRBV7-9 to TRBJ1-2; no definite D call. This CDR3 is built from 13 residues. The germline gives CDR1 SEHNR, CDR2 FQNEAQ (reference sequence). Trimming removed 0 bases at V and 9 bases at J, with 11 bases between. The CDR3 sequence is CASSLAGPESYTF. CDR3 nucleotides: TGTGCCAGCAGCTTAGCGGGTCCAGAAAGCTACACCTTC.

This clone was seen a few times. The CDR3 protein is CASSRTRNTEAFF. CDR3 bases: TGTGCCAGCAGCCGTACCAGGAACACTGAAGCTTTCTTT. The chain recombines TRBV2 with TRBJ1-1; D is ambiguous. Per germline, CDR1 SNHLY and CDR2 FYNNEI. The V gene lost 6 bases and the J gene lost 1 base, with 9 bases spanning the gap. This CDR3 is built from 13 residues.

V usage is TRBV27 and J usage is TRBJ2-2; D is ambiguous. CDR1 is MNHEY and CDR2 is SMNVEV in the germline V gene (reference sequence). The CDR3 contains 14 residues. V lost 5 bases to trimming and J lost 2 bases, with 9 bases between them. The DNA for the CDR3 is TGTGCCAGCAGTCCCCACAGAAACACCGGGGAGCTGTTTTTT. Protein sequence: CASSPHRNTGELFF.

The chain combines TRBV10-2 with TRBJ2-1, with D perhaps being TRBD1 or TRBD2 (5 bases each). Trimming pared 5 bases from V and 10 bases from J, leaving 15 bases between. Germline CDR1 WSHSY, CDR2 SAAADI. The CDR3 consists of 13 residues. In DNA form, the CDR3 reads TGCGCCAGCAGTTCGGGGAACGGGGACGAGCAGTTCTTC. Translation: CASSSGNGDEQFF.

V gene TRBV19 combines with J gene TRBJ2-7; 11 positions agree with TRBD2. Looked up from germline, CDR1 is LNHDA and CDR2 is SQIVND (reference sequence). The CDR3 contains 15 residues. With V trimmed by 4 bases and J by 3 bases, 5 bases remained unmatched. The CDR3 spells CASSTTGTSGYEQYF. The CDR3 coding sequence is TGTGCCAGTAGTACCACCGGGACTAGCGGCTACGAGCAGTACTTC.

The V call is TRBV29-1, the J call TRBJ1-1, with a weak D call TRBD1 (5 bases). V lost 7 bases and J lost 0, with 12 bases in between. Germline assignment: CDR1 SQVTM and CDR2 ANQGSEA. The CDR3 is 13 residues long. The CDR3 coding sequence is TGCAGCGCAACAGGCCAGTTGAACACTGAAGCTTTCTTT. Translated, it gives CSATGQLNTEAFF.

The chain carries TRBV6-1 and TRBJ1-3; D not resolved. The CDR3 has 12 residues. Germline CDR1 MNHNS, CDR2 SASEGT. The V and J ends lost 9 bases and 4 bases respectively, with 10 bases between them. DNA of the CDR3: TGTGCCAGTCCTAACGGCGGAAACACCATATATTTT. This encodes CASPNGGNTIYF.

This chain links TRBV6-5 with TRBJ2-3; 11 nucleotides agree with TRBD2. The CDR3 length is 15 residues. V shed 6 bases and J 5 bases; nucleotides not matched to a gene: 7. Looked up from germline, CDR1 is MNHEY and CDR2 is SVGAGI. The CDR3 region has the DNA TGTGCCAGCAGGACACTAGCGGGAGATATAGATACGCAGTATTTT. It yields the protein CASRTLAGDIDTQYF.

The V and J genes are TRBV13 and TRBJ2-7, with TRBD2 matching over 8 bases. The CDR3 is 19 residues long. Germline CDR1 and CDR2: PRHDT and FYEKMQ (reference sequence). With 3 bases clipped from V and 1 base from J, the junction kept 17 bases outside the gene matches. DNA of the CDR3: TGTGCCAGCAGCTTCGGCGGGGGGTGGGGACGAAAGGGTTCCTACGAGCAGTACTTC. This sequence encodes CASSFGGGWGRKGSYEQYF.

This chain connects TRBV11-3 to TRBJ2-1; 12 bases are shared with TRBD1. Germline trimming cut 8 bases from V and 9 bases from J; bases unmatched to any gene: 5. Germline loops: CDR1 SGHNT, CDR2 YENEEA. This CDR3 contains 13 residues. In DNA form, the CDR3 reads TGTGCCAGCGCCGGGACAGGGGGCAGTGAGCAGTTCTTC. This codes for CASAGTGGSEQFF.